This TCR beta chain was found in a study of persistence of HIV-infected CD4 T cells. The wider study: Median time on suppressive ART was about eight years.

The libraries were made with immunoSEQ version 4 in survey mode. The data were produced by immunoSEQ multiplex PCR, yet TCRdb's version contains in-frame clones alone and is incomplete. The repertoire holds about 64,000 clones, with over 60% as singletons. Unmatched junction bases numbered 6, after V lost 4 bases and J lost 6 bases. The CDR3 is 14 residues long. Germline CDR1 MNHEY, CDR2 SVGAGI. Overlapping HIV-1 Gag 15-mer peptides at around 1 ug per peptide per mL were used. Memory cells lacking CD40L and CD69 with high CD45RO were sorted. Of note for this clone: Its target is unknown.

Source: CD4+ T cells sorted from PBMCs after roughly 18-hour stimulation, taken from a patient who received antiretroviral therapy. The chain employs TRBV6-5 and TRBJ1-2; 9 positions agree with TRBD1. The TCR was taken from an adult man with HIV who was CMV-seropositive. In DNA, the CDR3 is TGTGCCAGCAGTTCAAACAGGGGGCAGGATGGCTACACCTTC. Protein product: CASSSNRGQDGYTF.